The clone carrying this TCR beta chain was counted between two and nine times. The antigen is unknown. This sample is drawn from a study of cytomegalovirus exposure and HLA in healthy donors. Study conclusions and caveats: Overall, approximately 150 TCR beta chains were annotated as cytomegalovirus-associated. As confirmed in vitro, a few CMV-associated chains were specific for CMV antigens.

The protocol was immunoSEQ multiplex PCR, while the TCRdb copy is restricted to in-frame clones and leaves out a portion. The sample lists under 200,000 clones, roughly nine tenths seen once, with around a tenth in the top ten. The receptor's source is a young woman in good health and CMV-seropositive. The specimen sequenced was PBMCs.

The CDR3 coding sequence is TGCGCCAGCAGCTCAGGGATAGGAGAGACCCAGTACTTC. Its protein product is CASSSGIGETQYF. This chain joins TRBV5-1 and TRBJ2-5; a possible D gene is TRBD1 (5 bases). The V gene's germline CDR1 is SGHRS and CDR2 YFSETQ. This CDR3 is 13 amino acids long. Trimming left V 3 bases short and J 4 bases short, with 10 bases between.